This T cell receptor (beta chain) was recorded in a study of cytomegalovirus exposure and HLA in healthy donors. Study-level points and caveats: Investigators reported some 150 TCR beta chains as tied to cytomegalovirus. In vitro data verified a few CMV-associated chains as specific for CMV antigens.

Libraries were prepared by immunoSEQ multiplex PCR; TCRdb keeps only in-frame clonotypes and omits some of them. The data contain roughly 150,000 clones, 86% of them singletons. Germline V gene data show CDR1 as LNHDA and CDR2 as SQIVND (reference sequence). V lost 1 base and J 1 base, leaving 8 bases between the germline ends. The CDR3 length is 15 residues. As regards this clone: The antigen is not known.

This clonotype was sampled from a woman in her 30s in good health and CMV-seronegative. The gene calls are TRBV19 and TRBJ2-1; tentative D call: TRBD2 (5 bases). The material sequenced was PBMCs. The CDR3 here is CASSIAAGSYNEQFF. For the CDR3, the DNA is TGTGCCAGTAGTATAGCGGCGGGTTCCTACAATGAGCAGTTCTTC.